Below are 16 T cell receptor beta chains sequenced from a single sample in a study of identifying expanded T cells in peripheral blood. Generated by immunoSEQ multiplex PCR, the TCRdb table keeps only in-frame clones and is missing some. The sample yields 120,000 or so clones, around four fifths seen once. Sequences were obtained from blood. These receptors all come from a person between 18 and 75 years old in good health.

A word on this clone: This could be a read error, since a much larger clone is one nucleotide away. This sample includes further DNA sequences coding for the same CDR3. The rearrangement links TRBV5-4 to TRBJ2-7; 12 positions agree with TRBD2. V dropped 2 bases and J dropped 7; count of bases not matched to a gene: 4. CDR3 length: 14 residues. CDR1 and CDR2 (germline): SGHNT, YYREEE (reference sequence). The CDR3 sequence is CASSFRLAGAEQYF. The CDR3 DNA follows: TGTGCCAGCAGCTTCCGACTAGCGGGGGCTGAGCAGTACTTC.

The chain is built from TRBV5-1 and TRBJ2-2; possibly TRBD1 for D (6 bases). This CDR3 has 12 residues. Trimming cost V 4 bases and J 9 bases, with 10 bases left between them. The germline V gene has CDR1 SGHRS and CDR2 YFSETQ. The CDR3 sequence is CASSGTGRELFF. The DNA for the CDR3 is TGCGCCAGCAGCGGAACAGGGAGGGAGCTGTTTTTT.

The chain employs TRBV7-6 and TRBJ1-1, with a possible D match to TRBD1 (5 bases). The CDR3 is 16 amino acids. Germline values: CDR1 SGHVS, CDR2 FNYEAQ. Trimming cost V 1 base and J 6 bases, with 18 bases left between them. This CDR3 is CASSLVVGQGEPEAFF. For the CDR3, the DNA is TGTGCCAGCAGCTTAGTAGTTGGGCAGGGAGAGCCTGAAGCTTTCTTT.

V usage is TRBV6-5 and J usage is TRBJ1-1; 8 nucleotides agree with TRBD1. The ends lost 6 bases at V and 1 base at J; junction bases unmatched: 7. The CDR3 is 15 amino acids. Germline V gives CDR1 MNHEY, CDR2 SVGAGI. CDR3 sequence: CASSSAGTGNTEAFF. The CDR3 region has the DNA TGTGCCAGCAGCAGCGCCGGGACAGGGAACACTGAAGCTTTCTTT.

The rearrangement uses TRBV6-1 and TRBJ2-7; TRBD2 is a possible D gene (6 bases). This CDR3 region has 15 residues. Germline CDR1 reads MNHNS; CDR2 reads SASEGT. Trimming took off 7 bases at V and 3 bases at J, with 19 bases between the two ends. CDR3 coding DNA: TGTGCCAGCAACCCCCGGGTTGGGGGGATCTACGAGCAGTACTTC. It codes for CASNPRVGGIYEQYF.

V and J are TRBV5-1 and TRBJ2-2; tentatively, D is TRBD1 (7 bases). The CDR3 sequence is 15 residues long. Germline V gene data show CDR1 as SGHRS and CDR2 as YFSETQ. Trimming cost V 4 bases and J 6 bases, with 16 bases left between them. The CDR3 region has the DNA TGCGCCAGCAGCCCCAGGGGGGCAAGGGCCGGGGAGCTGTTTTTT. Translation gives CASSPRGARAGELFF.

The rearrangement uses TRBV6-6 and TRBJ1-6; no definite D call. The CDR3 sequence is 14 residues long. With 6 bases removed from V and 7 bases from J, the gap between germline ends came to 13 bases. Per germline, CDR1 MNHNY and CDR2 SVGAGI (reference sequence). The CDR3 region is CASRLDGRNSPLHF. In DNA form, the CDR3 reads TGTGCCAGCAGATTAGACGGGAGAAATTCACCCCTCCACTTT.

The chain uses TRBV27 and TRBJ1-5; TRBD1 aligns across 9 bases. The germline V gene has CDR1 MNHEY and CDR2 SMNVEV (reference sequence). The CDR3 runs 15 residues. V shed 2 bases, J shed 3 bases, and the junction held 2 bases outside the gene matches. As DNA, the CDR3 is TGTGCCAGCAGTTTAAACAGGGGGCTCAATCAGCCCCAGCATTTT. Amino acid sequence: CASSLNRGLNQPQHF.

The DNA of the CDR3 is TGTGCCAGCTCTCCCTACACCCTTGGAGATGGCTACACCTTC. Protein: CASSPYTLGDGYTF. The chain combines TRBV6-5 with TRBJ1-2; no definite D call. V was pared by 8 bases and J by 6 bases, with 19 bases between. CDR1 is MNHEY, CDR2 SVGAGI, per germline. The CDR3 totals 14 residues.

V usage is TRBV30 and J usage is TRBJ1-2, with D possibly TRBD1 on 6 matching bases. V lost 3 bases, J lost 2 bases, and 19 bases lay in between. This CDR3 contains 16 residues. CDR1 and CDR2 (germline): GTSNPN, SVGIG (reference sequence). Here the CDR3 DNA reads TGTGCCTGGAGAGGGGGGACGCGGGGATCGAACTATGGCTACACCTTC. Protein: CAWRGGTRGSNYGYTF.

V and J are TRBV7-2 and TRBJ1-5, with D uncertain. The V gene's germline CDR1 is SGHTA and CDR2 FQGNSA. The CDR3 length is 16 residues. Trimming took off 0 bases at V and 3 bases at J, with 12 bases between the two ends. The chain's CDR3 is CASSLAVGEFNQPQHF. The CDR3 DNA is TGTGCCAGCAGCTTAGCCGTAGGAGAGTTCAATCAGCCCCAGCATTTT.

This clone was seen a single time. The chain employs TRBV18 and TRBJ2-2; D is unclear. Looked up from germline, CDR1 is KGHSH and CDR2 is LQKENI. The CDR3 is made up of 12 amino acids. V lost 1 base, J lost 8 bases, and 5 bases lay in between. This chain's CDR3 is CASSPRSGELFF. The CDR3 region has the DNA TGTGCCAGCTCACCACGGTCAGGGGAGCTGTTTTTT. Full variable domain (outside the CDR3, taken from reference TRBV18 and TRBJ2-2): NAGVMQNPRHLVRRRGQEARLRCSPMKGHSHVYWYRQLPEEGLKFMVYLQKENIIDESGMPKERFSAEFPKEGPSILRIQQVVRGDSAAYFCASSPRSGELFFGEGSRLTVL.

V gene TRBV27 combines with J gene TRBJ1-1; no firm D call. Germline loops: CDR1 MNHEY, CDR2 SMNVEV (reference sequence). The CDR3 is 13 amino acids. V shed 2 bases and J shed 7 bases, with 11 bases lying between them. The CDR3 is CASSLTRQNEAFF. Written as DNA, the CDR3 is TGTGCCAGCAGTTTAACGCGGCAGAATGAAGCTTTCTTT.

The V and J genes are TRBV2 and TRBJ1-5; D remains ambiguous. This CDR3 has 15 residues. Per germline, CDR1 SNHLY and CDR2 FYNNEI. V was pared by 8 bases and J by 0 bases, with 14 bases between. The CDR3 sequence is CASGWRINSNQPQHF. The DNA for the CDR3 is TGTGCCAGCGGGTGGCGGATAAATAGCAATCAGCCCCAGCATTTT.

The V and J genes are TRBV30 and TRBJ1-3; no reliable D call. The CDR3 is made up of 14 amino acids. V shed 4 bases and J shed 0 bases, with 10 bases lying between them. The V gene's germline CDR1 is GTSNPN and CDR2 SVGIG (reference sequence). The CDR3 is CAWMGRNSGNTIYF. Written as DNA, the CDR3 is TGTGCCTGGATGGGCAGAAACTCTGGAAACACCATATATTTT.

The rearrangement links TRBV6-6 to TRBJ2-3, with 10 nucleotides matching TRBD1. J was trimmed by 5 bases and V by 5 bases; bases with no gene match: 7. This CDR3 is 15 amino acids long. Germline-derived CDR1 and CDR2 are MNHNY and SVGAGI (reference sequence). The CDR3 coding sequence is TGTGCCAGCAGTCTCGGGACAGGGGCAGGAGATACGCAGTATTTT. Translation gives CASSLGTGAGDTQYF.